A selection of T cell receptor beta chains follows, all from one sample in a study of control samples from healthy donors and cancer patients. Here immunoSEQ multiplex PCR was the method, and the copy in TCRdb shows in-frame clones only, minus some. The sample records 100,000 to 150,000 clones, roughly 90% being singletons. The material sequenced was blood. The receptors originated from a man in his fifties in good health. Each CDR3 is given with its conserved first and last residue. Fields, in order: V gene, clone size, D gene, J gene, CDR3 DNA, CDR3 protein. A D gene is named only where the DNA matches it firmly. Clone size, where shown, is once, few, many, or a class for clones that have expanded.

v_gene: TRBV19
abundance: NA
d_gene: TRBD1
j_gene: TRBJ1-5
CDR3nt: TGTGCCAGTACCAATACAGGGGGAAAAAAACAGCCCCAGCATTTT
CDR3aa: CASTNTGGKKQPQHF

v_gene: TRBV27
abundance: NA
d_gene: NA
j_gene: TRBJ2-1
CDR3nt: TGTGCCAGCAGCCTGGACCCAAACTACAATGAGCAGTTCTTC
CDR3aa: CASSLDPNYNEQFF

v_gene: TRBV25-1
abundance: once
d_gene: TRBD1
j_gene: TRBJ1-1
CDR3nt: TGTGCCAGCAACCCTAATCCCGGGACAGGCACGAAAGCTTTCTTT
CDR3aa: CASNPNPGTGTKAFF

v_gene: TRBV6-5
abundance: NA
d_gene: TRBD1
j_gene: TRBJ1-1
CDR3nt: TGTGCCAGCAGTTACTCGGAGGGGGCCACTGAAGCTTTCTTT
CDR3aa: CASSYSEGATEAFF

v_gene: TRBV28
abundance: NA
d_gene: NA
j_gene: TRBJ2-3
CDR3nt: TGTGCCAGCAACACCCAATGGGGAACGGAGCCCACAGATACGCAGTATTTT
CDR3aa: CASNTQWGTEPTDTQYF

v_gene: TRBV15
abundance: NA
d_gene: NA
j_gene: TRBJ1-5
CDR3nt: TGTGCCACCAGCGGCGGGAGGCAGCCCCAGCATTTT
CDR3aa: CATSGGRQPQHF

v_gene: TRBV7-2
abundance: NA
d_gene: TRBD1
j_gene: TRBJ1-4
CDR3nt: TGTGCCAGCAGGCAGGGGGCTCACAATGAAAAACTGTTTTTT
CDR3aa: CASRQGAHNEKLFF

v_gene: TRBV27
abundance: NA
d_gene: NA
j_gene: TRBJ2-2
CDR3nt: TGTGCCAGCAGTCGGAACCCCCAGGGATGGAACACCGGGGAGCTGTTTTTT
CDR3aa: CASSRNPQGWNTGELFF

v_gene: TRBV7-3
abundance: NA
d_gene: NA
j_gene: TRBJ2-2
CDR3nt: TGTGCCAGCAGCTACGTCGGCGGGGAGCTGTTTTTT
CDR3aa: CASSYVGGELFF

v_gene: TRBV3-1/TRBV3-2
abundance: NA
d_gene: NA
j_gene: TRBJ1-1
CDR3nt: TGTGCCAGCAGCCCTCAAGCCCTTAGAAGTAACACTGAAGCTTTCTTT
CDR3aa: CASSPQALRSNTEAFF

v_gene: TRBV6-5
abundance: NA
d_gene: NA
j_gene: TRBJ2-2
CDR3nt: TGTGCCAGCAAATGGGGACCGAACACCGGGGAGCTGTTTTTT
CDR3aa: CASKWGPNTGELFF

v_gene: TRBV5-6
abundance: few
d_gene: TRBD1
j_gene: TRBJ1-6
CDR3nt: TGTGCCAGCAGCTTGCCAGGGGGCTATAATTCACCCCTCCACTTT
CDR3aa: CASSLPGGYNSPLHF

v_gene: TRBV10-1
abundance: NA
d_gene: TRBD1
j_gene: TRBJ1-1
CDR3nt: TGCGCCAGCAGTCCGACAGGGGGCGCCGCTAAAGCTTTCTTT
CDR3aa: CASSPTGGAAKAFF

v_gene: TRBV27
abundance: NA
d_gene: TRBD1
j_gene: TRBJ2-3
CDR3nt: TGTGCCAGCAGTGCATCGGGACAGGAGATCACAGATACGCAGTATTTT
CDR3aa: CASSASGQEITDTQYF

v_gene: TRBV6-5
abundance: NA
d_gene: NA
j_gene: TRBJ2-7
CDR3nt: TGTGCCAGCAGACGACCGGACTTGAACTACGAGCAGTACTTC
CDR3aa: CASRRPDLNYEQYF

v_gene: TRBV20-1
abundance: NA
d_gene: NA
j_gene: TRBJ1-2
CDR3nt: TGCAGTGCTAGTGCGGGTTTCGGTGGCTACACCTTC
CDR3aa: CSASAGFGGYTF

v_gene: TRBV13
abundance: few
d_gene: TRBD1
j_gene: TRBJ1-1
CDR3nt: TGTGCCAGCAGCGCCCGGGACAGCTCTGAAGCTTTCTTT
CDR3aa: CASSARDSSEAFF

v_gene: TRBV18
abundance: NA
d_gene: NA
j_gene: TRBJ1-6
CDR3nt: TGTGCCAGCTCACCAGAGTCGGGCAACCGGGTGCCCCTCCACTTT
CDR3aa: CASSPESGNRVPLHF

v_gene: TRBV10-3
abundance: NA
d_gene: NA
j_gene: TRBJ1-2
CDR3nt: TGTGCCATCAGTGAGTCGAGGGGGGAGGCTTATGGCTACACCTTC
CDR3aa: CAISESRGEAYGYTF

v_gene: TRBV5-1
abundance: NA
d_gene: NA
j_gene: TRBJ2-1
CDR3nt: TGCGCCAGCAGCTTCCGGGACAAGGCCTACAATGAGCAGTTCTTC
CDR3aa: CASSFRDKAYNEQFF

v_gene: TRBV2
abundance: NA
d_gene: NA
j_gene: TRBJ2-7
CDR3nt: TGTGCCAGCAGGGTAAGCTCCTACGAGCAGTACTTC
CDR3aa: CASRVSSYEQYF

v_gene: TRBV5-5
abundance: NA
d_gene: NA
j_gene: TRBJ2-7
CDR3nt: TGTGCCAGCAGCTTGGACACAGGGACGTGGAAGGAGCAGTACTTC
CDR3aa: CASSLDTGTWKEQYF

v_gene: TRBV2
abundance: NA
d_gene: TRBD2
j_gene: TRBJ2-2
CDR3nt: TGTGCCAGCAGTGAACCGACTAGCGGGGGGGCCACGGGGTTCGCCGGGGAGCTGTTTTTT
CDR3aa: CASSEPTSGGATGFAGELFF

v_gene: TRBV2
abundance: NA
d_gene: NA
j_gene: TRBJ2-1
CDR3nt: TGTGCCAGCAGTGGTTACGGGGGCCGAGACAATGAGCAGTTCTTC
CDR3aa: CASSGYGGRDNEQFF

v_gene: TRBV7-8
abundance: NA
d_gene: NA
j_gene: TRBJ1-4
CDR3nt: TGTGCCAGCAGCTTCAGGGGACTGGGAGCAACTAATGAAAAACTGTTTTTT
CDR3aa: CASSFRGLGATNEKLFF

v_gene: TRBV24-1
abundance: NA
d_gene: NA
j_gene: TRBJ1-3
CDR3nt: TGTGCCACCAGTGATTTTGCTGGAAACACCATATATTTT
CDR3aa: CATSDFAGNTIYF

v_gene: TRBV27
abundance: NA
d_gene: NA
j_gene: TRBJ1-2
CDR3nt: TGTGCCAGCAGGCGGGACGCGGGCGGCTATGGCTACACCTTC
CDR3aa: CASRRDAGGYGYTF

v_gene: TRBV6-5
abundance: NA
d_gene: NA
j_gene: TRBJ2-2
CDR3nt: TGTGCCAGCAGAGTTACCGGGGAGCTGTTTTTT
CDR3aa: CASRVTGELFF

v_gene: TRBV28
abundance: once
d_gene: TRBD1
j_gene: TRBJ2-7
CDR3nt: TGTGCCAGCAGTCTCTGGGACAGGGGTTACGAGCAGTACTTC
CDR3aa: CASSLWDRGYEQYF

v_gene: TRBV7-9
abundance: NA
d_gene: TRBD1
j_gene: TRBJ1-2
CDR3nt: TGTGCCAGCAGCTTAGTGGGACAGCTAAATGGCTACACCTTC
CDR3aa: CASSLVGQLNGYTF

v_gene: TRBV28
abundance: NA
d_gene: NA
j_gene: TRBJ1-2
CDR3nt: TGTGCCAGCAGTTTTGGACGGGGACGCCTCTATGGCTACACCTTC
CDR3aa: CASSFGRGRLYGYTF

v_gene: TRBV11-2
abundance: NA
d_gene: TRBD2
j_gene: TRBJ2-3
CDR3nt: TGTGCCAGCAGCCCCACCGGGGGGAGAGGTACAGATACGCAGTATTTT
CDR3aa: CASSPTGGRGTDTQYF

v_gene: TRBV3-1/TRBV3-2
abundance: NA
d_gene: NA
j_gene: TRBJ2-7
CDR3nt: TGTGCCAGCAGCCAAGGTGGGGCACATAGCTCCTACGAGCAGTACTTC
CDR3aa: CASSQGGAHSSYEQYF

v_gene: TRBV19
abundance: NA
d_gene: NA
j_gene: TRBJ2-5
CDR3nt: TGTGCCAGTAGTGCCGCGGACAGACAAGAGACCCAGTACTTC
CDR3aa: CASSAADRQETQYF

v_gene: TRBV5-1
abundance: NA
d_gene: NA
j_gene: TRBJ1-2
CDR3nt: TGCGCCAGCAGCATTAGGAGGGACTATGGCTACACCTTC
CDR3aa: CASSIRRDYGYTF

v_gene: TRBV28
abundance: NA
d_gene: TRBD2
j_gene: TRBJ2-7
CDR3nt: TGTGCCAGCAGTAGCGGGGGAGAGGGGGACTACGAGCAGTACTTC
CDR3aa: CASSSGGEGDYEQYF

v_gene: TRBV6-5
abundance: NA
d_gene: NA
j_gene: TRBJ1-3
CDR3nt: TGTGCCACCGGGACGCCTGGAAACACCATATATTTT
CDR3aa: CATGTPGNTIYF

v_gene: TRBV6-5
abundance: NA
d_gene: NA
j_gene: TRBJ2-3
CDR3nt: TGTGCCAGCAGTTTGGACGGCTCTAGCACAGATACGCAGTATTTT
CDR3aa: CASSLDGSSTDTQYF

v_gene: TRBV7-8
abundance: NA
d_gene: NA
j_gene: TRBJ2-3
CDR3nt: TGTGCCAGCAGCTCGAGACAGGCCACAGATACGCAGTATTTT
CDR3aa: CASSSRQATDTQYF

v_gene: TRBV6-5
abundance: NA
d_gene: TRBD1
j_gene: TRBJ1-5
CDR3nt: TGTGCCAGCACCCCTGGACAGGGACGTCAGCCCCAGCATTTT
CDR3aa: CASTPGQGRQPQHF

v_gene: TRBV7-8
abundance: NA
d_gene: TRBD2
j_gene: TRBJ2-1
CDR3nt: TGTGCCAGCAGCTTGGCGGCCGGGACTAGCGGTTCGAATGAGCAGTTCTTC
CDR3aa: CASSLAAGTSGSNEQFF

v_gene: TRBV3-1/TRBV3-2
abundance: NA
d_gene: NA
j_gene: TRBJ2-5
CDR3nt: TGTGCCAGCAGCCGAACAGGGAACCAAGAGACCCAGTACTTC
CDR3aa: CASSRTGNQETQYF

v_gene: TRBV12-5
abundance: NA
d_gene: NA
j_gene: TRBJ1-1
CDR3nt: TGTGCTAGTGGTTTGGGGGGTAACACTGAAGCTTTCTTT
CDR3aa: CASGLGGNTEAFF

v_gene: TRBV30
abundance: NA
d_gene: NA
j_gene: TRBJ1-1
CDR3nt: TGTGCCTGGAGGGGTGGATTTTCCGGGAACACTGAAGCTTTCTTT
CDR3aa: CAWRGGFSGNTEAFF

v_gene: TRBV5-4
abundance: NA
d_gene: TRBD1
j_gene: TRBJ1-1
CDR3nt: TGTGCCAGCAGCTTGGGGGGACAGGGGCCTCCATTTATGAACACTGAAGCTTTCTTT
CDR3aa: CASSLGGQGPPFMNTEAFF